The TCR beta chain described here comes from a study of cytomegalovirus exposure and HLA in healthy donors. Each donor was healthy, and each was a bone marrow donor. Amplification used 60 Vbeta primers and 13 Jbeta primers. Using immunoSEQ multiplex PCR, the repertoire was profiled, and TCRdb retains in-frame clones only, with some absent. The repertoire holds some 190,000 clones, with 65% to 85% as singletons. The CDR3 has 16 amino acids. V was clipped by 5 bases and J by 0 bases; unmatched bases: 6. The germline V gene has CDR1 LNHDA and CDR2 SQIVND (reference sequence). Sample: PBMCs. The sequence derives from a boy aged 2 to 9 in good health and CMV-seronegative. The V call is TRBV19, the J call TRBJ2-5; 10 bases are shared with TRBD2. The DNA of the CDR3 is TGTGCCAGTAGTTCCATCCTAGCGGGAGACCAAGAGACCCAGTACTTC. It encodes CASSSILAGDQETQYF. Full variable domain (rest looked up from reference TRBV19 and TRBJ2-5): DGGITQSPKYLFRKEGQNVTLSCEQNLNHDAMYWYRQDPGQGLRLIYYSQIVNDFQKGDIAEGYSVSREKKESFPLTVTSAQKNPTAFYLCASSSILAGDQETQYFGPGTRLLVL.